The 8 T cell receptor beta chains reported below all come from one sample, sequenced in a study of cytomegalovirus exposure and HLA in healthy donors. PCR was performed using 60 Vbeta and 13 Jbeta primers. Some clones are missing from TCRdb's copy, which holds only in-frame ones; the method was immunoSEQ multiplex PCR. The sample has about 130,000 clones. The sequenced material came from PBMCs. The receptors were gathered from a man between 18 and 35 years old in good health and CMV-seronegative.

This chain joins TRBV9 and TRBJ2-1; D unclear. The CDR3 is 14 amino acids. CDR1 is SGDLS and CDR2 is YYNGEE in the germline V gene. Trimming shortened V by 0 bases and J by 8 bases, and 12 bases separated the two germline ends. The CDR3: CASSVGSLPDEQFF. The CDR3 region has the DNA TGTGCCAGCAGCGTAGGATCCTTACCGGATGAGCAGTTCTTC.

The chain links TRBV5-1 to TRBJ2-2; D is perhaps TRBD2 (6 bases). The germline V gene encodes CDR1 SGHRS and CDR2 YFSETQ. The CDR3 is 16 residues long. V lost 6 bases and J lost 5, with 20 bases in between. The CDR3: CASKASEGGRTGELFF. Here the CDR3 DNA reads TGCGCCAGCAAGGCTAGCGAGGGTGGAAGGACCGGGGAGCTGTTTTTT.

The rearrangement links TRBV4-2 to TRBJ2-5, with 12 bases matching TRBD1. The CDR3 length is 17 residues. V was clipped by 3 bases and J by 4 bases; unmatched bases: 9. Germline values: CDR1 LGHNA, CDR2 YNFKEQ. Here the CDR3 reads CASSQGQGARDSETQYF. The CDR3 coding sequence is TGTGCCAGCAGCCAGGGACAGGGGGCGCGGGATTCAGAGACCCAGTACTTC.

V usage is TRBV4-3 and J usage is TRBJ1-4; D perhaps matches TRBD1 (6 bases). This CDR3 has 16 amino acids. V was trimmed by 4 bases and J by 7 bases, leaving 19 bases between them. CDR1 is LGHNA and CDR2 is YSLEER in the germline V gene. Here the CDR3 reads CASSPRAGGRVEKLFF. DNA of the CDR3: TGCGCCAGCAGCCCCCGGGCGGGGGGCCGAGTTGAAAAACTGTTTTTT.

The chain couples TRBV5-8 to TRBJ1-5; possible D gene TRBD1, 6 bases. The V gene lost 2 bases and the J gene lost 0 bases, with 24 bases spanning the gap. The CDR3 has 20 amino acids. The germline V gene has CDR1 SGHTS and CDR2 YDEGEE. The CDR3, as DNA: TGTGCCAGCAGCTTAACTCGGACAGTCTCTACCGTCGGTAGCAATCAGCCCCAGCATTTT. This codes for CASSLTRTVSTVGSNQPQHF.

The genes are TRBV28 and TRBJ2-7, with TRBD1 identical over 7 bases. After removal of 9 bases from V and 3 bases from J, the junction contained 8 bases not matched to a gene. The CDR3 length is 13 residues. Germline values: CDR1 MDHEN, CDR2 SYDVKM. The CDR3 region has the DNA TGTGCCAGTAGAAAGGGACAGATCTACGAGCAGTACTTC. It translates to CASRKGQIYEQYF.

The chain joins TRBV2 to TRBJ1-2, with D uncertain. V lost 3 bases, J lost 10 bases, and 12 bases lay in between. The CDR3 contains 12 residues. Looked up from germline, CDR1 is SNHLY and CDR2 is FYNNEI. DNA for the CDR3: TGTGCCAGCAGTGACCCCCTGGAGGTCTACACCTTC. Translating gives CASSDPLEVYTF. Together with reference TRBV2 and TRBJ1-2, the CDR3 gives the full variable domain: EPEVTQTPSHQVTQMGQEVILRCVPISNHLYFYWYRQILGQKVEFLVSFYNNEISEKSEIFDDQFSVERPDGSNFTLKIRSTKLEDSAMYFCASSDPLEVYTFGSGTRLTVV.

The chain employs TRBV6-4 and TRBJ1-2, with a possible D match to TRBD1 (5 bases). The CDR3 runs to 14 residues. The germline V and J ends were trimmed by 6 bases and 2 bases, with 13 bases remaining between them. CDR1 is MRHNA and CDR2 is SNTAGT in the germline V gene. In nucleotides, the CDR3 is TGTGCCAGCAGCCCAGGGAATTTGAACTATGGCTACACCTTC. This gives the protein CASSPGNLNYGYTF.